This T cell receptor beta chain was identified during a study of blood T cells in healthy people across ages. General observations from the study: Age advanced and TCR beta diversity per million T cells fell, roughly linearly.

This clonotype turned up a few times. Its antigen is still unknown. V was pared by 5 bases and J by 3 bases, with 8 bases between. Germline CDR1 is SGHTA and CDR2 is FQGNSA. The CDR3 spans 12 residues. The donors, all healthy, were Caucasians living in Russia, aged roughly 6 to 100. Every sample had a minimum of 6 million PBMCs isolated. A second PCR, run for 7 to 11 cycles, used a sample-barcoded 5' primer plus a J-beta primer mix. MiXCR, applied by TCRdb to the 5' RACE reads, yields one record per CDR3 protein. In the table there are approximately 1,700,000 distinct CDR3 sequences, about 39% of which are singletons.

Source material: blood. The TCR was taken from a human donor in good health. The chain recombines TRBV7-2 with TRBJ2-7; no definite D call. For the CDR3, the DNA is TGTGCCAGCAGCCATCCATTCTACGAGCAGTACTTC. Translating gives CASSHPFYEQYF.